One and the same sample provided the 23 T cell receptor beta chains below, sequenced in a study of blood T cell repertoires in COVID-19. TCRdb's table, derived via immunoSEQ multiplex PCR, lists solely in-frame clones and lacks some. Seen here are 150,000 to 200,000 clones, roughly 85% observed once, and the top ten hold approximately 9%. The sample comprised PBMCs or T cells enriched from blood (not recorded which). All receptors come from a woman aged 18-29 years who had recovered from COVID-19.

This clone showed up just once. The CDR3 DNA reads TGTGCCAGCAGCCGGACAGCAAATGAAAAACTGTTTTTT. Residues: CASSRTANEKLFF. This chain links TRBV5-6 with TRBJ1-4; a possible D gene is TRBD1 (6 bases). CDR3 length equals 13 residues. Per germline, CDR1 SGHDT and CDR2 YYEEEE. Trimming shortened V by 4 bases and J by 5 bases, and 9 bases separated the two germline ends.

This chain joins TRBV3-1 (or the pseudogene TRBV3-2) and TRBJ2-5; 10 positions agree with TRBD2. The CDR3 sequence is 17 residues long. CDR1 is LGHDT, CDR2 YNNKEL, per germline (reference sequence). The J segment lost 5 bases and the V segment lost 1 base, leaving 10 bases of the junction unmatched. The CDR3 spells CASSQVLAGGLRETQYF. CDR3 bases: TGTGCCAGCAGCCAAGTTTTAGCGGGGGGCCTCAGGGAGACCCAGTACTTC.

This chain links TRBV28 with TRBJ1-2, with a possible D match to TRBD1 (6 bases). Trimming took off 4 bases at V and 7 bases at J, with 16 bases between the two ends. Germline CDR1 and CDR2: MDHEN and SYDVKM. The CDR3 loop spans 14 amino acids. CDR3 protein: CASSYPAGGAGYTF. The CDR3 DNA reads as TGTGCCAGCAGTTACCCTGCGGGGGGCGCTGGCTACACCTTC.

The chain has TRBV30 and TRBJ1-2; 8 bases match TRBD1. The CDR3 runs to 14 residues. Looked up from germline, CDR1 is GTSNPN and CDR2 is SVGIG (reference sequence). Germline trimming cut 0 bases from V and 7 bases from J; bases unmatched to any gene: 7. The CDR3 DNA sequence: TGTGCCTGGAGTGTTAGACAGGGGATAGGTGGCTACACCTTC. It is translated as CAWSVRQGIGGYTF.

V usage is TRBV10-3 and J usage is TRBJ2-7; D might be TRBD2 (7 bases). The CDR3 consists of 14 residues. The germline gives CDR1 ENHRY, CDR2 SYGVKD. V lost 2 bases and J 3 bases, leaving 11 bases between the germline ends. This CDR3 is CAISEKGGDYEQYF. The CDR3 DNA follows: TGTGCCATCAGTGAGAAAGGGGGGGACTACGAGCAGTACTTC.

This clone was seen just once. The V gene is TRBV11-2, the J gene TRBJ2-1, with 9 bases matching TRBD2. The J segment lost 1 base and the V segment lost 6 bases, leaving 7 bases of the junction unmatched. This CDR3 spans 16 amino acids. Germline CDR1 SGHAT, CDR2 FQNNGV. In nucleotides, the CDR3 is TGTGCCAGCAGATTAATAGCGGGGGCGTCCTACAATGAGCAGTTCTTC. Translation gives CASRLIAGASYNEQFF.

The CDR3 loop reads CASSPPWTGTKRKLFF. CDR3 nucleotides: TGCGCCAGCAGCCCACCGTGGACAGGGACGAAGCGAAAACTGTTTTTT. V usage is TRBV4-1 and J usage is TRBJ1-4, with 8 nucleotides matching TRBD1. CDR1 is MGHRA, CDR2 YSYEKL, per germline. Trimming took 4 bases from V and 10 from J; bases not matched to a gene: 14. The CDR3 has 16 residues.

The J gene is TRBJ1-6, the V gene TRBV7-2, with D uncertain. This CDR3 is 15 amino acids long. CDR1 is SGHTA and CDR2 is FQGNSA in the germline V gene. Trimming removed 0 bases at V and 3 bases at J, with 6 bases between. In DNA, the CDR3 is TGTGCCAGCAGCTTAGCGCCAGACTATAATTCACCCCTCCACTTT. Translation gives CASSLAPDYNSPLHF.

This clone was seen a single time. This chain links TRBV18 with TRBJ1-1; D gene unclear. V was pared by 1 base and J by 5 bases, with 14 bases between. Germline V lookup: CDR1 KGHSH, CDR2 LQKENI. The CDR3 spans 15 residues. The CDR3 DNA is TGTGCCAGCTCACCACAGGAAGTCTCGGGAACTGAAGCTTTCTTT. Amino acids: CASSPQEVSGTEAFF.

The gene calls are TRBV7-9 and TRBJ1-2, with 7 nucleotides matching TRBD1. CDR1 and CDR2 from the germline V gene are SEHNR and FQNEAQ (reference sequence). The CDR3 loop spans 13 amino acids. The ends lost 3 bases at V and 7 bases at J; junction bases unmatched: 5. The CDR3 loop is CASSFDREGGYTF. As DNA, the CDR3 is TGTGCCAGCAGCTTCGACAGGGAAGGTGGCTACACCTTC.

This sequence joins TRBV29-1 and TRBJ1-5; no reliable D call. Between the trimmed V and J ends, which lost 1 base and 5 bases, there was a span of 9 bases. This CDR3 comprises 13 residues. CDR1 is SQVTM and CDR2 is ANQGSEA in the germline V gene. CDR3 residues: CSVEGAVDQPQHF. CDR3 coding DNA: TGCAGCGTTGAAGGGGCAGTAGATCAGCCCCAGCATTTT.

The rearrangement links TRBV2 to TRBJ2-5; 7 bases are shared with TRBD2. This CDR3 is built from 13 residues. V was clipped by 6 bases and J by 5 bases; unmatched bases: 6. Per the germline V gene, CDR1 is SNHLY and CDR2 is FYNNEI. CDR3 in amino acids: CASSRGLGETQYF. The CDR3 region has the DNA TGTGCCAGCAGCCGTGGACTAGGGGAGACCCAGTACTTC. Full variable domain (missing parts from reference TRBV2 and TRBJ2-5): EPEVTQTPSHQVTQMGQEVILRCVPISNHLYFYWYRQILGQKVEFLVSFYNNEISEKSEIFDDQFSVERPDGSNFTLKIRSTKLEDSAMYFCASSRGLGETQYFGPGTRLLVL.

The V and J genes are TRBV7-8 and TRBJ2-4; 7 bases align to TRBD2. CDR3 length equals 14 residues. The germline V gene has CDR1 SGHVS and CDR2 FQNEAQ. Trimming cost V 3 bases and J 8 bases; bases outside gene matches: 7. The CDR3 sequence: CASSFSPRGDIQYF. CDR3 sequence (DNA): TGTGCCAGCAGCTTCAGTCCCCGGGGGGACATTCAGTACTTC.

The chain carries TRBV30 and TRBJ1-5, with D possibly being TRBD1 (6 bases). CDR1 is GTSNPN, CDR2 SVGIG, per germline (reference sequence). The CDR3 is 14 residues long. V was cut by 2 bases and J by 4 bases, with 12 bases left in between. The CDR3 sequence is CAWSHAGANQPQHF. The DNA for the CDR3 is TGTGCCTGGAGTCATGCGGGGGCAAATCAGCCCCAGCATTTT. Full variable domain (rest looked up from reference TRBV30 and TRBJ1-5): SQTIHQWPATLVQPVGSPLSLECTVEGTSNPNLYWYRQAAGRGLQLLFYSVGIGQISSEVPQNLSASRPQDRQFILSSKKLLLSDSGFYLCAWSHAGANQPQHFGDGTRLSIL.

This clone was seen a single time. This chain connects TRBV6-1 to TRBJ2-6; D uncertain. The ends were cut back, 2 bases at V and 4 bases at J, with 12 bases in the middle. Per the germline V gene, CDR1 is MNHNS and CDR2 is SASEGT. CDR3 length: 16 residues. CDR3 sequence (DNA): TGTGCCAGCAGTGAATCCCGGATGGAGGGGGCCAACGTCCTGACTTTC. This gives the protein CASSESRMEGANVLTF.

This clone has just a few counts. The CDR3 spells CASSPGGLAGGNTGELFF. The CDR3 nucleotides are TGTGCCAGCAGCCCCGGAGGTCTAGCGGGAGGAAACACCGGGGAGCTGTTTTTT. The gene calls are TRBV11-2 and TRBJ2-2, with 11 nucleotides matching TRBD2. The CDR3 loop spans 18 amino acids. Germline V gene sequence: CDR1 SGHAT, CDR2 FQNNGV. V was clipped by 5 bases and J by 2 bases; unmatched bases: 10.

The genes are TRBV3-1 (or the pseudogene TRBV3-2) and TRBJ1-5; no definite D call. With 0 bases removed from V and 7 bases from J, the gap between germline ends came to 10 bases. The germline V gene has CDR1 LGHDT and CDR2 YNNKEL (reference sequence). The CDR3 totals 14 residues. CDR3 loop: CASSQEALIQPQHF. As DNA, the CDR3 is TGTGCCAGCAGCCAAGAAGCTCTAATACAGCCCCAGCATTTT.

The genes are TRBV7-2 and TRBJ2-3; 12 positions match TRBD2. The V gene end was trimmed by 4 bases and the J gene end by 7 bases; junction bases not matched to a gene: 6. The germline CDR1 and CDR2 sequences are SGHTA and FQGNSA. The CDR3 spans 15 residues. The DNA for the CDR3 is TGTGCCAGCAGCTCTGGACTAGCGGGGCCAAATACGCAGTATTTT. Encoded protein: CASSSGLAGPNTQYF.

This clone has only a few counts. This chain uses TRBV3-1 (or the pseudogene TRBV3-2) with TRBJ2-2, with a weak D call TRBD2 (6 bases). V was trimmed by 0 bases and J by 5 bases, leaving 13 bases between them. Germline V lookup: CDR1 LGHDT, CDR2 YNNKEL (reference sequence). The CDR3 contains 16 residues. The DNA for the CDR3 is TGTGCCAGCAGCCAAGAGGGGGAGGTGGGGACCGGGGAGCTGTTTTTT. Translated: CASSQEGEVGTGELFF.

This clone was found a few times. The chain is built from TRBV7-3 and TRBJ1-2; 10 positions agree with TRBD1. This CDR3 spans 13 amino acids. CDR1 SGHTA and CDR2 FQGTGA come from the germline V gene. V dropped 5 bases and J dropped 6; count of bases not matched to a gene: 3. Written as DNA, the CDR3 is TGTGCCAGCAGCATCGGGACAGGGGATGGCTACACCTTC. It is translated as CASSIGTGDGYTF. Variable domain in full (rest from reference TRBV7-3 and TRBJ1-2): GAGVSQTPSNKVTEKGKYVELRCDPISGHTALYWYRQSLGQGPEFLIYFQGTGAADDSGLPNDRFFAVRPEGSVSTLKIQRTERGDSAVYLCASSIGTGDGYTFGSGTRLTVV.

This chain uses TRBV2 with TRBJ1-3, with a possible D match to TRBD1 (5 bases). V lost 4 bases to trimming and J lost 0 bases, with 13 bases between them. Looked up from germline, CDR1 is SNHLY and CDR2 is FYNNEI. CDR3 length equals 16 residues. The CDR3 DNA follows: TGTGCCAGCAGTGGACAGTTCCTCGACTCTGGAAACACCATATATTTT. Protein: CASSGQFLDSGNTIYF.

The CDR3 region has the DNA TGCGCCAGCAGCTTGGTGGGGGGCGCGGGTAGACTAGCGGGACCCTTTGAGCAGTTCTTC. This translates into CASSLVGGAGRLAGPFEQFF. V is TRBV5-1 and J is TRBJ2-1; 11 bases fit TRBD2. The CDR3 spans 20 residues. V dropped 0 bases and J dropped 9; count of bases not matched to a gene: 20. Germline V gene data show CDR1 as SGHRS and CDR2 as YFSETQ.

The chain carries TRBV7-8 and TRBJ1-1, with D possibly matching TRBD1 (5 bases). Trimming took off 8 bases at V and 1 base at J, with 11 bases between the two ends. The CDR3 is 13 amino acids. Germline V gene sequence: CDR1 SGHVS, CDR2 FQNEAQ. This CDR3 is CASHWGGNTEAFF. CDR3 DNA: TGTGCCAGCCATTGGGGGGGGAACACTGAAGCTTTCTTT.